Following are 7 T cell receptor beta chains from one sample sequenced in a study of shared clonotypes between healthy human individuals. Assay used: immunoSEQ multiplex PCR; TCRdb lists only in-frame clones, some missing. There are 2 million to 2.5 million clones in the sample; 90% to 96% occur only once, and around 0.13% lies in the top ten. Sample: naive CD4+ T cells sorted from blood. Noted subset: CD45RA+ positively selected. These receptors were taken from a man between 18 and 29 years old in good health.

Here the CDR3 DNA reads TGCAGTGCTAGAGCTCAGAATGAGCAGTTCTTC. Translating gives CSARAQNEQFF. V is TRBV20-1 and J is TRBJ2-1; D not certain. This CDR3 has 11 amino acids. V was cut by 1 base and J by 7 bases, with 5 bases left in between. Germline V CDR1 and CDR2: DFQATT, SNEGSKA (reference sequence).

The chain has TRBV29-1 and TRBJ2-7; TRBD1 agrees at 7 bases. CDR1 and CDR2 (germline): SQVTM, ANQGSEA. The CDR3 runs to 14 residues. V lost 5 bases to trimming and J lost 0 bases; unmatched junction nucleotides: 7. The CDR3 DNA is TGCAGCGTTCAAACAGGGGTTCACTCCTACGAGCAGTACTTC. This codes for CSVQTGVHSYEQYF.

The chain has TRBV6-1 and TRBJ1-5; D unresolved. There are 11 residues in the CDR3. Trimming shortened V by 8 bases and J by 4 bases, and 6 bases separated the two germline ends. CDR1 is MNHNS and CDR2 is SASEGT in the germline V gene. The CDR3 reads CASLNNQPQHF. CDR3 DNA: TGTGCCAGCCTAAATAATCAGCCCCAGCATTTT.

V gene TRBV18 combines with J gene TRBJ1-1; TRBD1 agrees at 9 bases. The CDR3 is 17 residues long. The ends lost 6 bases at V and 0 bases at J; junction bases unmatched: 11. CDR1 and CDR2 from the germline V gene are KGHSH and LQKENI. CDR3 coding DNA: TGTGCCAGCTCGTTCTCCGAGGGGACAGGGATGAACACTGAAGCTTTCTTT. Amino acids: CASSFSEGTGMNTEAFF. Variable domain in full (rest from reference TRBV18 and TRBJ1-1): NAGVMQNPRHLVRRRGQEARLRCSPMKGHSHVYWYRQLPEEGLKFMVYLQKENIIDESGMPKERFSAEFPKEGPSILRIQQVVRGDSAAYFCASSFSEGTGMNTEAFFGQGTRLTVV.

The rearrangement joins TRBV7-2 to TRBJ2-7, with 9 positions matching TRBD2. The germline CDR1 and CDR2 sequences are SGHTA and FQGNSA. This CDR3 comprises 16 residues. Trimming cost V 1 base and J 5 bases; bases outside gene matches: 9. CDR3 amino acids: CASSLVAGVSSHEQYF. In DNA form, the CDR3 reads TGTGCCAGCAGCTTAGTAGCGGGAGTCAGTTCCCACGAGCAGTACTTC.

This clone occurred once. The CDR3 loop reads CASRPQANNEQFF. The CDR3 bases are TGTGCCAGTAGACCACAGGCAAACAATGAGCAGTTCTTC. J is TRBJ2-1 and V is TRBV19; a possible D gene is TRBD1 (5 bases). CDR1 and CDR2 (germline): LNHDA, SQIVND (reference sequence). The V gene lost 6 bases and the J gene lost 5 bases, with 11 bases spanning the gap. The CDR3 spans 13 residues. The full variable domain, rest sourced from reference TRBV19 and TRBJ2-1, is DGGITQSPKYLFRKEGQNVTLSCEQNLNHDAMYWYRQDPGQGLRLIYYSQIVNDFQKGDIAEGYSVSREKKESFPLTVTSAQKNPTAFYLCASRPQANNEQFFGPGTRLTVL.

J is TRBJ2-3 and V is TRBV28; 16 bases agree with TRBD2. The V gene's germline CDR1 is MDHEN and CDR2 SYDVKM. The CDR3 extends over 17 amino acids. Trimming at V came to 6 bases and at J to 2 bases, leaving 5 bases not matched to a gene. CDR3 nucleotides: TGTGCCAGCAGGGAGGGACTAGCGGGGGGGGCCACAGATACGCAGTATTTT. Its translation is CASREGLAGGATDTQYF.